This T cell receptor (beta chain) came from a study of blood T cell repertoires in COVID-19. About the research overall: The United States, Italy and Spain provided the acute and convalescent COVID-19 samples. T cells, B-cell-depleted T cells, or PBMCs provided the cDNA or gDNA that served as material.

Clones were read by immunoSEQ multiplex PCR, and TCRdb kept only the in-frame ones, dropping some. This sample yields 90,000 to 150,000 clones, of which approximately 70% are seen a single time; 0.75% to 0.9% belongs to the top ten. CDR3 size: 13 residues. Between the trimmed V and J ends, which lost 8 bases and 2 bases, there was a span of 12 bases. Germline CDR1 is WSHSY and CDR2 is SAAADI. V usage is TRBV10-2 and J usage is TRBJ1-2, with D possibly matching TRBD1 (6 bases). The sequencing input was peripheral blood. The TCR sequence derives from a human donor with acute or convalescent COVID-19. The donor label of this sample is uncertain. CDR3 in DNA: TGCGCCAGCTCAGGACAGATCAACTATGGCTACACCTTC. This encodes CASSGQINYGYTF.